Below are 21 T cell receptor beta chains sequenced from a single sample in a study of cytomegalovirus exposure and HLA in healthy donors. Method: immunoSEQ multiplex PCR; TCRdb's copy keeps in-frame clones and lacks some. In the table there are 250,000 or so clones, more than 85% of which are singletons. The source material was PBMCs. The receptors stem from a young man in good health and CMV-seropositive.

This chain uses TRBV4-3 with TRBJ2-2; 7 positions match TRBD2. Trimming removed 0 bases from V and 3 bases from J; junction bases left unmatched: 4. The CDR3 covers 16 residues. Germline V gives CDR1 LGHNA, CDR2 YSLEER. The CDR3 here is CASSQDPSGHTGELFF. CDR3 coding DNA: TGCGCCAGCAGCCAAGATCCTAGCGGTCACACCGGGGAGCTGTTTTTT.

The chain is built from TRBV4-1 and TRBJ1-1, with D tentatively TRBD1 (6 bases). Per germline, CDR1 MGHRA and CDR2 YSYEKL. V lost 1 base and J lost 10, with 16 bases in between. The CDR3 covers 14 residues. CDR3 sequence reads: CASSQVIGGAGAFF. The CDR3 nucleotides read TGCGCCAGCAGCCAAGTAATTGGGGGGGCGGGAGCTTTCTTT.

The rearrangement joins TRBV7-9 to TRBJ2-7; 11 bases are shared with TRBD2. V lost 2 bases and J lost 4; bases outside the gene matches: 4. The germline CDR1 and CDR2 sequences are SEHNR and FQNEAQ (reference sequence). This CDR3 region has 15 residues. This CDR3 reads CASSLWGTSGYEQYF. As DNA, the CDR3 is TGTGCCAGCAGCTTATGGGGGACTAGCGGTTACGAGCAGTACTTC.

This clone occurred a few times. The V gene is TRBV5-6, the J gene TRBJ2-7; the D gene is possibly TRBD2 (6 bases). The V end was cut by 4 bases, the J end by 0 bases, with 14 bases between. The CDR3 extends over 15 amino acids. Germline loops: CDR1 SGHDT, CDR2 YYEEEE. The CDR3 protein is CASSLGGSFSYEQYF. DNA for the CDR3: TGTGCCAGCAGCCTAGGAGGGTCCTTCTCCTACGAGCAGTACTTC.

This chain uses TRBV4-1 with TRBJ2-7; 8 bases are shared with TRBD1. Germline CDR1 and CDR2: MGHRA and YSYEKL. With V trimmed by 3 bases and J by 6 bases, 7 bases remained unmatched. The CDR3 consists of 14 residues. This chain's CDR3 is CASSHATGDGEQYF. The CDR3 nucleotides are TGCGCCAGCAGCCACGCGACAGGGGACGGCGAGCAGTACTTC.

The CDR3 here is CASSRGQGAFNYGYTF. CDR3 DNA sequence: TGTGCCAGCAGTCGCGGACAGGGGGCCTTTAACTATGGCTACACCTTC. The V gene is TRBV5-4, the J gene TRBJ1-2; 11 bases align to TRBD1. This CDR3 has 16 amino acids. Germline V gene sequence: CDR1 SGHNT, CDR2 YYREEE (reference sequence). After removal of 5 bases from V and 1 base from J, the junction contained 7 bases not matched to a gene.

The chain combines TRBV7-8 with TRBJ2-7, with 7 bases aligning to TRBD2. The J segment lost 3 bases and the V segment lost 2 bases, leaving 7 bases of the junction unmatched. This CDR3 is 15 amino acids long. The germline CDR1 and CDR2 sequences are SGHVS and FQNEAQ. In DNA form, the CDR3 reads TGTGCCAGCAGCTTATACGAGACTAGCAGCTACGAGCAGTACTTC. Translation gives CASSLYETSSYEQYF.

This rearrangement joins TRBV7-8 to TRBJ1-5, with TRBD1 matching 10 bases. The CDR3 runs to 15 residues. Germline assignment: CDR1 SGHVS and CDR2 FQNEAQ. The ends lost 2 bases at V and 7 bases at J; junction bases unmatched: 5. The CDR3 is CASSLIGTGDQPQHF. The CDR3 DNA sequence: TGTGCCAGCAGCTTAATCGGGACAGGGGACCAGCCCCAGCATTTT.

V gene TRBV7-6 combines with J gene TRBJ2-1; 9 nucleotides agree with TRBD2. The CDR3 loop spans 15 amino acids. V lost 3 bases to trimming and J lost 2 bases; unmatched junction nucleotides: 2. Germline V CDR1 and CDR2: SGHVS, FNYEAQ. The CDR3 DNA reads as TGTGCCAGCAGCTTGTTAGCGGGGGCCTACAATGAGCAGTTCTTC. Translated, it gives CASSLLAGAYNEQFF.

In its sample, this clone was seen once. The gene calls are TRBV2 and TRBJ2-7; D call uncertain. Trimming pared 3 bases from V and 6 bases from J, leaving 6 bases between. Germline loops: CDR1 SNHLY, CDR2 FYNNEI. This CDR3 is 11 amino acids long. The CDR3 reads CASSDRVEQYF. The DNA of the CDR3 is TGTGCCAGCAGTGACCGGGTCGAGCAGTACTTC.

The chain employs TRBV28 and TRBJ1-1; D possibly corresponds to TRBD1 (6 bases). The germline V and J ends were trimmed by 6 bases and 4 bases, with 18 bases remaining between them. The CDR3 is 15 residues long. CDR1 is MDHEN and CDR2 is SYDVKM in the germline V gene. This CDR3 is CASSSTGLGITEAFF. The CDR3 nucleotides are TGTGCCAGCAGCAGTACAGGGCTCGGGATCACTGAAGCTTTCTTT.

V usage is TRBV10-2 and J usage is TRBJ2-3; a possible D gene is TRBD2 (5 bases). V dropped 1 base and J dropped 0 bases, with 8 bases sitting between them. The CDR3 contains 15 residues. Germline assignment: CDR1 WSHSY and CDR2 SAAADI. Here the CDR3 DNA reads TGCGCCAGCAGTGAGTACCCTAGCAGCACAGATACGCAGTATTTT. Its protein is CASSEYPSSTDTQYF.

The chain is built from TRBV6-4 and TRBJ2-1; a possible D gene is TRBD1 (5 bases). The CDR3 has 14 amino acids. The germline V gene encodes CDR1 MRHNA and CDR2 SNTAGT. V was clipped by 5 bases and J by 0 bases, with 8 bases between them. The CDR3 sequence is CASSQGTSYNEQFF. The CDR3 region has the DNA TGTGCCAGCAGTCAGGGAACCTCCTACAATGAGCAGTTCTTC.

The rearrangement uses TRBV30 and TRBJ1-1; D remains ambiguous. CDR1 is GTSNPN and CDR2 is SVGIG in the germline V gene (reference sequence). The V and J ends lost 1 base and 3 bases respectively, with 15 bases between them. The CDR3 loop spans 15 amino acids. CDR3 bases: TGTGCCTGGAGTGAATACACGGGAGAACACACTGAAGCTTTCTTT. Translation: CAWSEYTGEHTEAFF.

The chain's CDR3 is CASSDQGANPYEQYF. DNA of the CDR3: TGTGCCAGCAGCGACCAGGGGGCGAATCCCTACGAGCAGTACTTC. The chain recombines TRBV6-5 with TRBJ2-7; 8 bases map to TRBD1. Looked up from germline, CDR1 is MNHEY and CDR2 is SVGAGI. This CDR3 is 15 amino acids long. V was clipped by 6 bases and J by 2 bases; unmatched bases: 9.

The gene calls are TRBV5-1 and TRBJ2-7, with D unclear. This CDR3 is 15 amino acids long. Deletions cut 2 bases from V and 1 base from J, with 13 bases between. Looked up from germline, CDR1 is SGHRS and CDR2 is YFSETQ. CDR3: CASSFFHSSSYEQYF. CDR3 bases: TGCGCCAGCAGCTTTTTCCACTCCTCGTCCTACGAGCAGTACTTC.

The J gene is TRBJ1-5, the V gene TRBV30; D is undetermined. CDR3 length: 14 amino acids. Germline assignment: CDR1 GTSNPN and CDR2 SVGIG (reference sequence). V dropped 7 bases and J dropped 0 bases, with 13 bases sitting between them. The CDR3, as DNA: TGTGCCTCCTCAAAGGACGCTAGCAATCAGCCCCAGCATTTT. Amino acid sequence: CASSKDASNQPQHF.

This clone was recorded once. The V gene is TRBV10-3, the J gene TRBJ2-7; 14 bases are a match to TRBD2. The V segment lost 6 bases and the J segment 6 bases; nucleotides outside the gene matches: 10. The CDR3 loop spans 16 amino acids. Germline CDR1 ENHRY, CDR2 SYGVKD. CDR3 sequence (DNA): TGTGCCATCAGGACGGGTGGACTAGCGGGAGGTGGCGAGCAGTACTTC. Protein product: CAIRTGGLAGGGEQYF.

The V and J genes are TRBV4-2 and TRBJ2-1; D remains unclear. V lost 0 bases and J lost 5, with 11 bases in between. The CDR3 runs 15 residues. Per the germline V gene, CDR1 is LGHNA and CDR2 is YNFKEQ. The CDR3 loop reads CASSQDRNGNNEQFF. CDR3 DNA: TGTGCCAGCAGCCAAGATCGGAATGGAAACAATGAGCAGTTCTTC.

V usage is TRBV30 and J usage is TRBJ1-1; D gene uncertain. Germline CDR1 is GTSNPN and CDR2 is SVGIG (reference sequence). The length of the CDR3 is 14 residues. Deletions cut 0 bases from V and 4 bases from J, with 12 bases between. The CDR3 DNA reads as TGTGCCTGGAGTGTACCCCCCCGGGGCACTGAAGCTTTCTTT. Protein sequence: CAWSVPPRGTEAFF.

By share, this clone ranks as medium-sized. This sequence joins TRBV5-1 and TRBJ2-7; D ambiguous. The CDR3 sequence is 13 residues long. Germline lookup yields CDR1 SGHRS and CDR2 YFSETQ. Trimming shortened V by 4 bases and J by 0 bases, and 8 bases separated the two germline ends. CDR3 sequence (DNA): TGCGCCAGCAGCACGGCCGACTCCTACGAGCAGTACTTC. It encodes CASSTADSYEQYF.